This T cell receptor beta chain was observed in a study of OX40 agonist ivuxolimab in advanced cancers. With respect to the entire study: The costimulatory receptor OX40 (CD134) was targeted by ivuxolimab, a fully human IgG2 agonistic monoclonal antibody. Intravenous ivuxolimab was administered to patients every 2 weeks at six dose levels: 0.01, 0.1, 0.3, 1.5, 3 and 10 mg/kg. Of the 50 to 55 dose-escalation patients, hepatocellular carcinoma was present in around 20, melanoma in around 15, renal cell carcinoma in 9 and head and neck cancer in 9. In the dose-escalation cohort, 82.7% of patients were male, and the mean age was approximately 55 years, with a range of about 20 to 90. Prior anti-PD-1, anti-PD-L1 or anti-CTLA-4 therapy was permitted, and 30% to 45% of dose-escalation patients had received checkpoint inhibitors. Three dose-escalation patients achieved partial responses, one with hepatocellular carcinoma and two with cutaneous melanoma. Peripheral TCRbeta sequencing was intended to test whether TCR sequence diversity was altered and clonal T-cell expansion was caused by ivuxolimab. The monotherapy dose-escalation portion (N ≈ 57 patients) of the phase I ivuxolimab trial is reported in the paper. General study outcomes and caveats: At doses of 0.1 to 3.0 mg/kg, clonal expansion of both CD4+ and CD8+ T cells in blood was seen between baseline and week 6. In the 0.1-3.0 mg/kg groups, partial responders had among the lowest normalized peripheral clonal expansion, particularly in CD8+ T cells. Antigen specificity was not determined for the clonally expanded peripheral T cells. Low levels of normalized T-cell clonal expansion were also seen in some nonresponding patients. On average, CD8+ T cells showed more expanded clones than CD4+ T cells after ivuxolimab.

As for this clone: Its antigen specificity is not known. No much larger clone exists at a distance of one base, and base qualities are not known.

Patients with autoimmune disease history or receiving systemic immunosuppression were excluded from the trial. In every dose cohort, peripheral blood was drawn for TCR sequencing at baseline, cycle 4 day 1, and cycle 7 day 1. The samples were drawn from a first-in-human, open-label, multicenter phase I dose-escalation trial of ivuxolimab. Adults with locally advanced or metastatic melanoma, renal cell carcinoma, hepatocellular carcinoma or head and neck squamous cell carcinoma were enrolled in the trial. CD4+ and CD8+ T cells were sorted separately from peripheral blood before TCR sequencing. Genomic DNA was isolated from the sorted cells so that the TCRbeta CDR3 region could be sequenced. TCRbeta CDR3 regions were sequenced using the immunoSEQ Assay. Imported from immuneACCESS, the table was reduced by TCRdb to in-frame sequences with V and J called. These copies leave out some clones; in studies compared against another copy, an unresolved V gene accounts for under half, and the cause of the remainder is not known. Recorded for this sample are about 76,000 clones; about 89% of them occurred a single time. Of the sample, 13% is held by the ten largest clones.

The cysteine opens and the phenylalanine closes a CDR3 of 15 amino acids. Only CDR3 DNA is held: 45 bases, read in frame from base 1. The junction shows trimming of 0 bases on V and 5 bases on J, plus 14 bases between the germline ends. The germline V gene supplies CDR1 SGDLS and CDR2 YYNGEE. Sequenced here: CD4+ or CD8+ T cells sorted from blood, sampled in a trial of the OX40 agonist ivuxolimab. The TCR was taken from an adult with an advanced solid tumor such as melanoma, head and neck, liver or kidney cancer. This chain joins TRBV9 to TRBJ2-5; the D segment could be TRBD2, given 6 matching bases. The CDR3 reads CASSVGRSAGETQYF. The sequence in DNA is TGTGCCAGCAGCGTAGGCCGGAGTGCGGGGGAGACCCAGTACTTC. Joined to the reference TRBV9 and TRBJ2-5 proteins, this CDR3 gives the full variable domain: DSGVTQTPKHLITATGQRVTLRCSPRSGDLSVYWYQQSLDQGLQFLIQYYNGEERAKGNILERFSAQQFPDLHSELNLSSLELGDSALYFCASSVGRSAGETQYFGPGTRLLVL.